The clone carrying this T cell receptor beta chain was found a few times. Its specificity is not known. Using its own MiXCR run on the reads, TCRdb lists one record per CDR3 protein. The data contain about half a million distinct CDR3 sequences, about 33% of them seen just once; the ten biggest clones take up 17%. These data originate in a study of T cell repertoires in cytomegalovirus infection. Turning to the study itself: Recently described HLA-C-restricted plus well-studied HLA-B-restricted CMV epitopes were used.

The CDR3 has 16 residues. The V gene end was trimmed by 4 bases and the J gene end by 5 bases; junction bases not matched to a gene: 12. Germline-derived CDR1 and CDR2 are SEHNR and FQNEAQ (reference sequence). Findings and limits, study-wide: Totalled public TCR beta family frequency picked out people who carried CMV plus the relevant HLA. Dominating the ex vivo response were HLA-C-restricted CMV-specific TCR beta clonotypes.

Specimen: cultured PBMCs, collected from culture after CMV antigen stimulation. The TCR sequence derives from a human donor in good health (CMV status not recorded). Some clones in this sample may be carry-over from other donors' samples. This rearrangement joins TRBV7-9 to TRBJ2-5; 8 bases agree with TRBD2. The CDR3 DNA is TGTGCCAGCAGCTGGGGAGCGGGAGCGCTTTTGGAGACCCAGTACTTC. Encoded protein: CASSWGAGALLETQYF.